This TCR beta chain was observed in a study of T cell repertoires in cytomegalovirus infection. On the study more broadly: Matching HLA type and CMV infection were both indicated by public TCR beta signatures.

In TCRdb, the reads were re-called with MiXCR into one record per CDR3 protein. The sample has some 100,000 distinct CDR3 sequences, less than 25% seen once. Study-wide findings and caveats: Clonotype analysis showed dominance of the ex vivo response by HLA-C-restricted CMV-specific TCR beta clonotypes.

This clonotype was observed a handful of times. The antigen is not known. The CDR3 is 12 residues long. V dropped 1 base and J dropped 8 bases, with 8 bases sitting between them. In germline, CDR1 is SQVTM, CDR2 ANQGSEA. The receptor was derived from a human donor in good health (CMV status not recorded). Some clones in this sample may be carry-over from other donors' samples. Source material: CD8+ T cells from PBMCs. J is TRBJ1-4 and V is TRBV29-1; the D is unclear. CDR3 residues: CSVEVGLEKLFF. In DNA form, the CDR3 reads TGCAGCGTTGAAGTAGGGCTGGAAAAACTGTTTTTT.